These 15 T cell receptor beta chains originate from one sample sequenced in a study of tumor-infiltrating lymphocytes in oesophageal squamous cell carcinoma. TCRdb recomputed calls from the PCR reads with MiXCR, one row per CDR3 protein. The sample lists 15,000 to 20,000 distinct CDR3 sequences; 50% were seen once. Sequenced material: esophageal tumor tissue. Receptor source: a male donor with esophageal squamous cell carcinoma.

The CDR3 coding sequence is TGTGCCATCAGTGAGTCGGCAGAGACCCAGTACTTC. Protein product: CAISESAETQYF. J is TRBJ2-7 and V is TRBV10-3; the D is unclear. The end of the DNA aligns better with TRBJ2-5, so the J call may be wrong. The CDR3 loop spans 12 amino acids. Germline V gives CDR1 ENHRY, CDR2 SYGVKD.

The chain is built from TRBV7-6 and TRBJ2-5, with TRBD2 identical over 9 bases. The length of the CDR3 is 16 residues. V was pared by 3 bases and J by 4 bases, with 9 bases of the junction left unmatched. The V gene's germline CDR1 is SGHVS and CDR2 FNYEAQ. The CDR3 protein is CASSLRASGNGETQYF. CDR3 in DNA: TGTGCCAGCAGCTTGAGGGCTAGCGGGAATGGAGAGACCCAGTACTTC.

Only a few counts were recorded for this clonotype. This sequence joins TRBV7-2 and TRBJ2-5; possible D gene TRBD2, 5 bases. Trimming removed 5 bases at V and 7 bases at J, with 17 bases between. The CDR3 sequence is 14 residues long. Per the germline V gene, CDR1 is SGHTA and CDR2 is FQGNSA. The CDR3 is CASSVTPGGVTQYF. The CDR3 nucleotides are TGTGCCAGCAGCGTGACCCCAGGAGGTGTGACCCAGTACTTC. Full variable domain (rest looked up from reference TRBV7-2 and TRBJ2-5): GAGVSQSPSNKVTEKGKDVELRCDPISGHTALYWYRQSLGQGLEFLIYFQGNSAPDKSGLPSDRFSAERTGGSVSTLTIQRTQQEDSAVYLCASSVTPGGVTQYFGPGTRLLVL.

As concerns this clonotype: The CDR3 ends on some other residue instead of the conserved phenylalanine or tryptophan, so this is likely a read error. It is unclear where the CDR3 begins or ends on the DNA, so no DNA is shown, and the CDR3 is as TCRdb lists it. V is TRBV7-3 and J is TRBJ2-3; whether TRBD2, the table's D call, matches the DNA was not checked. Germline V lookup: CDR1 SGHTA, CDR2 FQGTGA. With termini counted, the CDR3 has 15 amino acids. The CDR3 loop is CASSLASRYEQFFGP.

This CDR3 reads CASSLIAGDTTYEQYF. The CDR3 nucleotides are TGTGCCAGCAGCTTAATCGCGGGAGACACAACCTACGAGCAGTACTTC. The J gene is TRBJ2-4, the V gene TRBV7-2; 7 nucleotides line up with TRBD2. The end of the DNA is better explained by TRBJ2-7, so the J call may be wrong. This CDR3 has 16 amino acids. The germline V gene has CDR1 SGHTA and CDR2 FQGNSA.

The chain has TRBV3-1 and TRBJ1-6; D is unclear. Germline V gene sequence: CDR1 LGHDT, CDR2 YNNKEL (reference sequence). CDR3 length equals 14 residues. V lost 3 bases, J lost 7 bases, and 10 bases lay in between. The DNA for the CDR3 is TGTGCCAGCAGCCACGGACGGACCAATTCACCCCTCCACTTT. It specifies CASSHGRTNSPLHF.

The genes are TRBV19 and TRBJ2-2; the D gene is possibly TRBD2 (5 bases). The CDR3 is 14 residues long. The germline CDR1 and CDR2 sequences are LNHDA and SQIVND (reference sequence). V was cut by 6 bases and J by 1 base, with 9 bases left in between. The DNA for the CDR3 is TGTGCCAGTAGCCACACTAGGAACACCGGGGAGCTGTTTTTT. This translates into CASSHTRNTGELFF.

This clonotype came up a few times. This rearrangement joins TRBV5-4 to TRBJ1-3; a weak D match, TRBD1 (6 bases). V dropped 4 bases and J dropped 4 bases, with 15 bases sitting between them. Per germline, CDR1 SGHNT and CDR2 YYREEE (reference sequence). The CDR3 extends over 15 amino acids. CDR3 residues: CASSRDRGSGNTIYF. The CDR3 bases are TGTGCCAGCAGCAGAGATAGGGGGTCCGGAAACACCATATATTTT.

The chain is built from TRBV10-3 and TRBJ2-3; D not resolved. Looked up from germline, CDR1 is ENHRY and CDR2 is SYGVKD. This CDR3 spans 16 amino acids. V dropped 9 bases and J dropped 0 bases, with 19 bases sitting between them. This chain's CDR3 is CAMSPLRSSSTDTQYF. DNA of the CDR3: TGTGCCATGTCCCCCCTCAGGTCGTCTAGCACAGATACGCAGTATTTT.

This chain links TRBV11-1 with TRBJ2-3; 7 bases align to TRBD2. CDR1 is SGHAT and CDR2 is FQDESV in the germline V gene (reference sequence). The CDR3 is 15 residues long. The junction had 6 bases not matched to a gene; V was cut back by 6 bases and J by 0 bases. DNA of the CDR3: TGTGCCAGCAGTCCACCTAGCGGTAGCACAGATACGCAGTATTTT. It specifies CASSPPSGSTDTQYF.

This clonotype showed up many times. The CDR3 end shows no conserved phenylalanine or tryptophan, and so a read error is likely. It is unclear where the CDR3 begins or ends on the DNA, so no DNA is shown, and the CDR3 is as TCRdb lists it. The V call is TRBV7-3, the J call TRBJ2-7; TRBD1 reflects the table's D call only, with no check against the DNA. The CDR3 contains 15 residues when both ends are counted. From germline, CDR1 is SGHTA and CDR2 FQGTGA. This chain's CDR3 is CASSPGQAKGYTFGS.

The gene calls are TRBV7-3 and TRBJ2-5, with D hard to call. The last part of the DNA fits TRBJ2-1 better; the J call may be wrong. Germline values: CDR1 SGHTA, CDR2 FQGTGA. The length of the CDR3 is 13 residues. CDR3 in DNA: TGTGCCAGCAGCCCCCGACGCTCTGGAGAGCAGTTCTTC. As protein: CASSPRRSGEQFF.

The gene calls are TRBV7-8 and TRBJ1-6; TRBD1 might be the D (5 bases). The CDR3 loop spans 15 amino acids. V lost 3 bases to trimming and J lost 7 bases, with 13 bases between them. Per germline, CDR1 SGHVS and CDR2 FQNEAQ. The CDR3: CASSLGTLGNSPLHF. The CDR3 DNA follows: TGTGCCAGCAGCTTGGGGACCCTGGGCAATTCACCCCTCCACTTT.

Regarding this clonotype: A read error may account for a junction end that differs from germline. The chain has TRBV7-3 and TRBJ2-3; D not resolved. CDR1 SGHTA and CDR2 FQGTGA come from the germline V gene. The CDR3 totals 16 residues. The CDR3: CASSLGVSADTDTQYF. The CDR3 nucleotides read TGTGCCAGCAGCCTTGGGGTGTCGGCCGACACAGATACGCAATATTTT. Full variable domain (remainder filled in from reference TRBV7-3 and TRBJ2-3): GAGVSQTPSNKVTEKGKYVELRCDPISGHTALYWYRQSLGQGPEFLIYFQGTGAADDSGLPNDRFFAVRPEGSVSTLKIQRTERGDSAVYLCASSLGVSADTDTQYFGPGTRLTVL.

This clonotype occurred many times. A junction end diverges from the germline sequence, so it may reflect a read error. The chain links TRBV5-4 to TRBJ2-5, with 9 bases that match TRBD1. In germline, CDR1 is SGHNT, CDR2 YYREEE (reference sequence). There are 14 residues in the CDR3. The CDR3 DNA reads as TGCGCCAGCAGCACACAGGGGGCAGTTGAGACCCAGTACTTC. Its protein product is CASSTQGAVETQYF.